This TCR beta chain was captured in a study of cytomegalovirus exposure and HLA in healthy donors. About this clone itself: Its target is unknown.

Germline V CDR1 and CDR2: SNHLY, FYNNEI. The CDR3 has 18 residues. V lost 1 base to trimming and J lost 2 bases; unmatched junction nucleotides: 9. Study-wide results and caveats: The availability of immune exposure information extended only to CMV serostatus. Roughly uniform sequencing depth across donors was assumed, possibly incorrectly. Confirmation in vitro established that a few CMV-associated chains were specific for CMV antigens. It emerged from a later analysis that several of the most significant clusters appeared to be linked to common viral pathogens.

PCR primers comprised 60 Vbeta and 13 Jbeta primers. The protocol was immunoSEQ multiplex PCR, while the TCRdb copy is restricted to in-frame clones and leaves out a portion. The repertoire includes about 230,000 clones, under 90% of them detected once, and 1.3% sits in the top ten. The receptor comes from a human donor in good health. The source material was PBMCs. The gene calls are TRBV2 and TRBJ1-5; 9 bases align to TRBD1. The CDR3 coding sequence is TGTGCCAGCAGTGAAGACCTCAACAGGGGGCGGGGCAATCAGCCCCAGCATTTT. Its protein product is CASSEDLNRGRGNQPQHF.